A single sample gave rise to the 24 T cell receptor beta chains below, sequenced in a study of blood T cells in healthy people across ages. Together with a sample-barcoded 5' primer, a J-beta primer mix was included in a second PCR lasting about 6 to 12 cycles. TCRdb ran MiXCR on the 5' RACE reads and lists one entry per CDR3 protein. Here the sample spans around 1.5 million distinct CDR3 sequences, around 35% being singletons. Specimen: blood. All receptors come from a woman in her thirties in good health.

The chain is built from TRBV6-6 and TRBJ2-5, with D possibly called TRBD1 or TRBD2 (5 bases each). Trimming shortened V by 0 bases and J by 0 bases, and 14 bases separated the two germline ends. Germline CDR1 MNHNY, CDR2 SVGAGI (reference sequence). The CDR3 has 17 amino acids. The CDR3 DNA reads as TGTGCCAGCAGTTACTCGGGCAGGGACGTGTACCAAGAGACCCAGTACTTC. It translates to CASSYSGRDVYQETQYF.

The rearrangement uses TRBV7-3 and TRBJ2-4; TRBD1 matches at 9 bases. This CDR3 spans 17 amino acids. Germline values: CDR1 SGHTA, CDR2 FQGTGA. J lost 8 bases, V lost 4 bases, and 15 bases had no gene match. CDR3 amino acids: CASSCPRTGEYLDIQYF. The CDR3 region has the DNA TGTGCCAGCAGCTGCCCCCGGACAGGGGAATATCTGGACATTCAGTACTTC.

This rearrangement joins TRBV2 to TRBJ2-4; D is possibly TRBD2 (6 bases). This CDR3 spans 16 amino acids. V was shortened by 3 bases and J by 7 bases, with 19 bases between the two germline ends. In germline, CDR1 is SNHLY, CDR2 FYNNEI. This chain's CDR3 is CASSDAEEGWGNIQYF. The CDR3 region has the DNA TGTGCCAGCAGTGATGCAGAGGAGGGCTGGGGGAACATTCAGTACTTC.

The chain has TRBV6-2 or TRBV6-3 and TRBJ2-1, with 14 bases identical to TRBD2. The CDR3 consists of 20 residues. V was clipped by 8 bases and J by 2 bases; unmatched bases: 17. Looked up from germline, CDR1 is MNHEY and CDR2 is SVGEGT. CDR3 residues: CASAHTAGGLAGVPYNEQFF. In DNA form, the CDR3 reads TGTGCCAGCGCTCACACCGCGGGGGGACTAGCGGGAGTCCCCTACAATGAGCAGTTCTTC.

This rearrangement joins TRBV15 to TRBJ2-7, with 12 bases fitting TRBD2. Looked up from germline, CDR1 is LNHNV and CDR2 is YYDKDF (reference sequence). The ends lost 5 bases at V and 3 bases at J; junction bases unmatched: 2. CDR3 length equals 14 residues. Here the CDR3 reads CATSSSGGDYEQYF. The CDR3 DNA is TGTGCCACCAGCTCTAGCGGGGGGGACTACGAGCAGTACTTC.

This clonotype came up many times. This chain uses TRBV7-2 with TRBJ2-7; no clear D gene. CDR3 size: 12 residues. The ends were cut back, 5 bases at V and 1 base at J, with 6 bases in the middle. Germline assignment: CDR1 SGHTA and CDR2 FQGNSA. The CDR3 nucleotides are TGTGCCAGCAGCCTGTGGTCCTACGAGCAGTACTTC. Its protein is CASSLWSYEQYF.

The V and J genes are TRBV5-6 and TRBJ2-1, with 12 nucleotides matching TRBD1. This CDR3 contains 17 residues. Germline V gives CDR1 SGHDT, CDR2 YYEEEE. V shed 4 bases and J 3 bases; nucleotides not matched to a gene: 8. CDR3 nucleotide sequence: TGTGCCAGCAGCGGCCGGGACAGGGGGCTATTCTACAATGAGCAGTTCTTC. Residues: CASSGRDRGLFYNEQFF.

The chain is built from TRBV28 and TRBJ2-3; D possibly matches TRBD1 or TRBD2 (5 bases each). Germline CDR1 is MDHEN and CDR2 is SYDVKM. V was pared by 3 bases and J by 0 bases, with 16 bases between. The CDR3 has 17 residues. The CDR3 DNA sequence: TGTGCCAGCAGTTTCCTGAATGAGGGGCGGAGCACAGATACGCAGTATTTT. Its translation is CASSFLNEGRSTDTQYF.

The V call is TRBV27, the J call TRBJ2-5; TRBD1 is a possible D gene (6 bases). The germline V gene encodes CDR1 MNHEY and CDR2 SMNVEV (reference sequence). The CDR3 loop spans 13 amino acids. Trimming removed 6 bases from V and 8 bases from J, with 16 bases in between. As DNA, the CDR3 is TGTGCCAGCAGGAAAGGACAGTATCTAACCCAGTACTTC. It yields the protein CASRKGQYLTQYF.

Turning to this clonotype: Possible read error: a much larger clone is one base away. The chain links TRBV4-1 to TRBJ2-7; 7 nucleotides align to TRBD2. From germline, CDR1 is MGHRA and CDR2 YSYEKL. J lost 3 bases, V lost 0 bases, and 8 bases had no gene match. The CDR3 totals 16 residues. CDR3 sequence: CASSQDGTNRFYEQYF. In nucleotides, the CDR3 is TGCGCCAGCAGCCAAGATGGGACTAACAGATTCTACGAGCAGTACTTC.

Only a few counts were recorded for this clonotype. The CDR3 loop reads CASSTVSGEQQETQYF. CDR3 sequence (DNA): TGCGCCAGCAGCACCGTAAGCGGAGAGCAACAAGAGACCCAGTACTTC. The chain links TRBV5-1 to TRBJ2-5; weak D call: TRBD2 (5 bases). Deletions cut 4 bases from V and 2 bases from J, with 18 bases between. The length of the CDR3 is 16 residues. Germline loops: CDR1 SGHRS, CDR2 YFSETQ.

This clonotype was detected a few times. This rearrangement joins TRBV6-1 to TRBJ2-1; 12 bases align to TRBD2. CDR3 size: 15 residues. Germline values: CDR1 MNHNS, CDR2 SASEGT. The J segment lost 9 bases and the V segment lost 6 bases, leaving 9 bases of the junction unmatched. The CDR3 DNA is TGTGCCAGCAGCCCCGGTGGACTAGCGGGAACTGAGCAGTTCTTC. This sequence encodes CASSPGGLAGTEQFF.

Of note for this clonotype: At one boundary the junction diverges from the germline segment, which might be a read error. The chain uses TRBV5-1 and TRBJ2-5; TRBD2 aligns across 8 bases. Germline CDR1 and CDR2: SGHRS and YFSETQ. The CDR3 is 13 amino acids. CDR3 DNA: TGCGCCGGCAGTCTAGCGGGTCAAGAGACCCAGTACTTC. Protein product: CAGSLAGQETQYF.

The chain joins TRBV5-4 to TRBJ1-2; D is unclear. V shed 0 bases and J shed 0 bases, with 12 bases lying between them. Germline V gives CDR1 SGHNT, CDR2 YYREEE (reference sequence). The CDR3 is made up of 16 amino acids. CDR3 residues: CASSLGTFGANYGYTF. The DNA for the CDR3 is TGTGCCAGCAGCTTGGGGACTTTTGGGGCTAACTATGGCTACACCTTC.

V is TRBV7-2 and J is TRBJ2-1; TRBD1 might be the D (6 bases). Germline loops: CDR1 SGHTA, CDR2 FQGNSA. The CDR3 runs to 15 residues. Trimming removed 3 bases from V and 7 bases from J, with 16 bases in between. CDR3 DNA sequence: TGTACCAGCAGCTTGGACAGCGGAGGATCAAATGAGCAGTTCTTC. Its translation is CTSSLDSGGSNEQFF.

On this clonotype itself: An end of the junction differs from the germline gene, which may be a read error. This rearrangement joins TRBV28 to TRBJ2-7; possibly TRBD1 for D (5 bases). CDR1 is MDHEN and CDR2 is SYDVKM in the germline V gene. The CDR3 consists of 12 residues. As DNA, the CDR3 is TGTGCCAGCAGAGACAGAACCTACGAGCAGGACTTC. Translation gives CASRDRTYEQDF.

The chain links TRBV24-1 to TRBJ2-1; 7 nucleotides align to TRBD2. The J segment lost 9 bases and the V segment lost 4 bases, leaving 20 bases of the junction unmatched. The CDR3 consists of 18 residues. The germline V gene has CDR1 KGHDR and CDR2 SFDVKD. The DNA of the CDR3 is TGTGCCACCAGTGAATACTCCGGGACTAAAGGATTTCTTGGTGAGCAGTTCTTC. The encoded protein is CATSEYSGTKGFLGEQFF.

V usage is TRBV20-1 and J usage is TRBJ2-1; the match to TRBD2 covers 8 bases. This CDR3 comprises 16 residues. The germline gives CDR1 DFQATT, CDR2 SNEGSKA (reference sequence). J lost 3 bases, V lost 7 bases, and 14 bases had no gene match. This chain's CDR3 is CSVYNRRGVHYNEQFF. CDR3 coding DNA: TGCAGTGTGTATAATCGGCGGGGGGTTCACTACAATGAGCAGTTCTTC.

A single count supports this clonotype. V usage is TRBV3-1 and J usage is TRBJ2-2; D uncertain. V lost 1 base, J lost 4 bases, and 7 bases lay in between. The CDR3 spans 14 residues. CDR1 and CDR2 from the germline V gene are LGHDT and YNNKEL (reference sequence). The CDR3 bases are TGTGCCAGCAGCCAAGGACCCATCACCGGGGAGCTGTTTTTT. Translated: CASSQGPITGELFF.

V and J are TRBV12-3 or TRBV12-4 and TRBJ2-1; 8 bases line up with TRBD2. The CDR3 is made up of 16 amino acids. Trimming cost V 5 bases and J 8 bases; bases outside gene matches: 14. The CDR3 sequence is CASSLPRAAGVHEQFF. CDR3 DNA: TGTGCCAGCAGTCTTCCTAGGGCAGCGGGAGTCCATGAGCAGTTCTTC.

This clonotype was observed a few times. V usage is TRBV9 and J usage is TRBJ2-7; 8 bases match TRBD2. CDR1 and CDR2 (germline): SGDLS, YYNGEE. The CDR3 length is 13 residues. J gave up 7 bases and V 3 bases, and 6 bases lay outside the gene matches. For the CDR3, the DNA is TGTGCCAGCAGCGACGGGGGGGCAGGGGAGCAGTACTTC. Its protein is CASSDGGAGEQYF.

This clonotype was picked up a small number of times. DNA of the CDR3: TGCGCCAGCCGGGACACGGGATTTGAGCAGTACTTC. Its translation is CASRDTGFEQYF. The rearrangement uses TRBV5-1 and TRBJ2-7; weak D call: TRBD1 (6 bases). Trimming pared 7 bases from V and 7 bases from J, leaving 15 bases between. CDR3 length equals 12 residues. The germline gives CDR1 SGHRS, CDR2 YFSETQ.

The sample holds one count of this clonotype. The rearrangement joins TRBV5-1 to TRBJ2-7; 9 bases are a match to TRBD1. The J call is doubtful: the DNA matches TRBJ2-5 better. The CDR3 consists of 15 residues. Per germline, CDR1 SGHRS and CDR2 YFSETQ. As DNA, the CDR3 is TGCGCCAGCACTCTAACCGGGACAGGGAAAGAGACCCAGTACTTC. It yields the protein CASTLTGTGKETQYF.

This clonotype was seen more than once but under ten times. V gene TRBV5-1 combines with J gene TRBJ2-7; TRBD2 agrees at 7 bases. With V trimmed by 2 bases and J by 4 bases, 9 bases remained unmatched. CDR3 length equals 15 residues. Germline V gene lookup returns CDR1 SGHRS and CDR2 YFSETQ. The DNA for the CDR3 is TGCGCCAGCAGCTTTGATTCCGGGGGGAGATACGAGCAGTACTTC. It yields the protein CASSFDSGGRYEQYF.